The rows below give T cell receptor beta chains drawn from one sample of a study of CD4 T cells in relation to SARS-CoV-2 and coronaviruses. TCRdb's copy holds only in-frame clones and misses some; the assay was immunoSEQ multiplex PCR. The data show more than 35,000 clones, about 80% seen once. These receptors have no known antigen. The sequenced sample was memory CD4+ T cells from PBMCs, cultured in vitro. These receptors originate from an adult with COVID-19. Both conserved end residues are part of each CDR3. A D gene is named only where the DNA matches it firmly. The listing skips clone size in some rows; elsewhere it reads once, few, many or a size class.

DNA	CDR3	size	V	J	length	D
TGTGCCAGCAGCTCAAGGACAGGGGCCGTCTACGAGCAGTACTTC	CASSSRTGAVYEQYF	-	TRBV28	TRBJ2-7	15	TRBD1
TGTGCCAGCACCATGCGACAGGGGGCGTATGGCTACACCTTC	CASTMRQGAYGYTF	-	TRBV27	TRBJ1-2	14	TRBD1
TGTGCCAGCAGTTACGTAACCGCGAACACCGGGGAGCTGTTTTTT	CASSYVTANTGELFF	few	TRBV6-2/TRBV6-3	TRBJ2-2	15	-
TGTGCCAGCAGCTTTCAGGGGAGGGCCTTTAACTATGGCTACACCTTC	CASSFQGRAFNYGYTF	-	TRBV7-9	TRBJ1-2	16	-
TGTGCCAGCGCGACTAGCGGACGATACAATGAGCAGTTCTTC	CASATSGRYNEQFF	-	TRBV6-1	TRBJ2-1	14	TRBD2
TGTGCCAGCAGCAAAGTGCAGGGCGGAGAGTATCAGCCCCAGCATTTT	CASSKVQGGEYQPQHF	-	TRBV21-1	TRBJ1-5	16	-
TGTGCCAGCAGCCCCGGGACTAGCGGTACTCCCGGGGAGCTGTTTTTT	CASSPGTSGTPGELFF	-	TRBV7-8	TRBJ2-2	16	TRBD2
TGCGCCAGCAGCCACCTACAGGGAGTCGGCGGGGGGAACACCGGGGAGCTGTTTTTT	CASSHLQGVGGGNTGELFF	-	TRBV5-1	TRBJ2-2	19	-
TGTGCCAGCAATCCCGGGACAGATTACGAGCAGTACTTC	CASNPGTDYEQYF	-	TRBV6-5	TRBJ2-7	13	TRBD1
TGTGCCACCAGCAGAGATAAAAGTCGGAGAGATACGCAGTATTTT	CATSRDKSRRDTQYF	-	TRBV15	TRBJ2-3	15	-
TGTGCCAGCAGTAATAGGGGGTGGGGCACAGATACGCAGTATTTT	CASSNRGWGTDTQYF	-	TRBV28	TRBJ2-3	15	-
TGTGCCAGCAGCCTCCCCCGCGGGGAGCTGTTTTTT	CASSLPRGELFF	-	TRBV3-1/TRBV3-2	TRBJ2-2	12	-
TGTGCCAGCAGCTCCGGACTAGCGGGAGGCTACGAGCAGTACTTC	CASSSGLAGGYEQYF	few	TRBV13	TRBJ2-7	15	TRBD2
TGTGCCAGCAGCTTAGCCCTCGGGAACACTGAAGCTTTCTTT	CASSLALGNTEAFF	-	TRBV7-9	TRBJ1-1	14	-
TGTGCCTGGAGTGTAAGATTCCCCGGGGCCCAAGAGACCCAGTACTTC	CAWSVRFPGAQETQYF	few	TRBV30	TRBJ2-5	16	-
TGTGCCAGCAGCTTAGGACTCTCTAGCGGCCAAGAGACCCAGTACTTC	CASSLGLSSGQETQYF	-	TRBV7-2	TRBJ2-5	16	TRBD2
TGTGCCAGCAGCTTAAAAAGTGGACTAGCGGGGAACAATGAGCAGTTCTTC	CASSLKSGLAGNNEQFF	once	TRBV7-3	TRBJ2-1	17	TRBD2
TGCAGCGGCAGGACTAGCGGGTCCTACGAGCAGTACTTC	CSGRTSGSYEQYF	-	TRBV29-1	TRBJ2-7	13	TRBD2
TGTGCCAGCAGCTTAGGAGAACAAAAACTGTTTTTT	CASSLGEQKLFF	few	TRBV7-9	TRBJ1-4	12	-
TGTGCCAGCAGCCAACCAGGGGAGGATGAAAAACTGTTTTTT	CASSQPGEDEKLFF	-	TRBV3-1/TRBV3-2	TRBJ1-4	14	-
TGCGCCAGCAGCCAAGATGTCCGGCAGCCCCAGCATTTT	CASSQDVRQPQHF	-	TRBV4-3	TRBJ1-5	13	-
TGTGCCAGCTCACCACTCCGGGACGGAGACACAGATACGCAGTATTTT	CASSPLRDGDTDTQYF	-	TRBV18	TRBJ2-3	16	-
TGCAGTGCTGAGACTACGGAGACCCAGTACTTC	CSAETTETQYF	-	TRBV20-1	TRBJ2-5	11	-
TGTGCCAGCACACTACTGTTGACAGATACGCAGTATTTT	CASTLLLTDTQYF	-	TRBV6-5	TRBJ2-3	13	-
TGTGCCAGCTCACCGGGACAGGGGACCTCGGCAGATACGCAGTATTTT	CASSPGQGTSADTQYF	-	TRBV18	TRBJ2-3	16	TRBD1
TGTGCCAGCTCATCCTCGAAGGCGGAAGAGACCCAGTACTTC	CASSSSKAEETQYF	-	TRBV18	TRBJ2-5	14	-
TGTGCCAGCAGCTTGGGTAGGGTGAGTGAGCAGTTCTTC	CASSLGRVSEQFF	-	TRBV5-6	TRBJ2-1	13	-
TGTGCCAGCAGTTACCATGACCCAAATGGCGAGCAGTACTTC	CASSYHDPNGEQYF	-	TRBV6-2/TRBV6-3	TRBJ2-7	14	-
TGTGCCAGCAGCCCGACACCGGGACTACGCACAGATACGCAGTATTTT	CASSPTPGLRTDTQYF	-	TRBV7-9	TRBJ2-3	16	TRBD2
TGTGCCAGCAGTTACGGGTGGGGCACAGATACGCAGTATTTT	CASSYGWGTDTQYF	once	TRBV6-5	TRBJ2-3	14	-
TGCAGCGTTGTAGGGGGGATCCAGGGGGAAGAGACCCAGTACTTC	CSVVGGIQGEETQYF	-	TRBV29-1	TRBJ2-5	15	-
TGTGCCAGCAGCTTTTACGGTGACAATCAGCCCCAGCATTTT	CASSFYGDNQPQHF	-	TRBV5-6	TRBJ1-5	14	-
TGCACCAGCAGCCAAGATGTTGAGGAGGGACTAGCGGGCATACAGTTCTTC	CTSSQDVEEGLAGIQFF	-	TRBV1	TRBJ2-1	17	-
TGTGCCAGCAGCTTGGCGGGTAGCGGGCGGTACACCGGGGAGCTGTTTTTT	CASSLAGSGRYTGELFF	-	TRBV5-6	TRBJ2-2	17	TRBD2
TGTGCCAGCACCGGACAGGGGGGTCCCTACGAGCAGTACTTC	CASTGQGGPYEQYF	-	TRBV2	TRBJ2-7	14	TRBD1